Presented here are 5 T cell receptor beta chains from one specimen sequenced in a study of shared clonotypes between healthy human individuals. Here immunoSEQ multiplex PCR was the method, and the copy in TCRdb shows in-frame clones only, minus some. The data contain 2 million to 2.5 million clones, 92% of them singletons. Material for sequencing was naive CD4+ T cells from PBMCs. As for subset: CD45RA+ positively selected. The receptors here all came from a man younger than 35 in good health. Some clones in this sample may be carry-over from other donors' samples.

This rearrangement joins TRBV10-3 to TRBJ2-1; the match to TRBD1 covers 11 bases. The germline V gene has CDR1 ENHRY and CDR2 SYGVKD. The CDR3 runs 19 residues. V lost 6 bases to trimming and J lost 5 bases; unmatched junction nucleotides: 18. The CDR3 loop is CAIRGGQGVASGHNNEQFF. As DNA, the CDR3 is TGTGCCATCAGGGGGGGACAGGGGGTGGCTAGCGGACACAACAATGAGCAGTTCTTC.

This clone showed up just once. The chain uses TRBV6-5 and TRBJ1-5; TRBD1 is a possible D gene (6 bases). CDR3 length: 15 amino acids. Germline V gives CDR1 MNHEY, CDR2 SVGAGI. V shed 6 bases and J shed 2 bases, with 14 bases lying between them. Here the CDR3 reads CASSKQGRGNQPQHF. Written as DNA, the CDR3 is TGTGCCAGCAGCAAACAGGGCCGGGGCAATCAGCCCCAGCATTTT.

This chain uses TRBV29-1 with TRBJ1-1; 8 bases are a match to TRBD1. Trimming cost V 0 bases and J 0 bases; bases outside gene matches: 9. Germline CDR1 SQVTM, CDR2 ANQGSEA. The CDR3 totals 17 residues. CDR3 protein: CSVEDVDREWVNTEAFF. The CDR3 coding sequence is TGCAGCGTTGAAGATGTGGACAGGGAATGGGTGAACACTGAAGCTTTCTTT.

This clone was counted only a few times. The chain is built from TRBV7-9 and TRBJ1-1, with D hard to call. The CDR3 extends over 12 amino acids. The germline V gene has CDR1 SEHNR and CDR2 FQNEAQ (reference sequence). The V and J ends lost 1 base and 4 bases respectively, with 4 bases between them. CDR3 coding DNA: TGTGCCAGCAGCTTAGGGGCCACTGAAGCTTTCTTT. This gives the protein CASSLGATEAFF.

The gene calls are TRBV27 and TRBJ1-5; D might be TRBD1 (5 bases). V lost 2 bases, J lost 4 bases, and 12 bases lay in between. The CDR3 contains 15 residues. CDR1 is MNHEY, CDR2 SMNVEV, per germline (reference sequence). CDR3 region: CASSLAGIRNQPQHF. CDR3 nucleotide sequence: TGTGCCAGCAGTTTAGCAGGGATACGGAATCAGCCCCAGCATTTT.